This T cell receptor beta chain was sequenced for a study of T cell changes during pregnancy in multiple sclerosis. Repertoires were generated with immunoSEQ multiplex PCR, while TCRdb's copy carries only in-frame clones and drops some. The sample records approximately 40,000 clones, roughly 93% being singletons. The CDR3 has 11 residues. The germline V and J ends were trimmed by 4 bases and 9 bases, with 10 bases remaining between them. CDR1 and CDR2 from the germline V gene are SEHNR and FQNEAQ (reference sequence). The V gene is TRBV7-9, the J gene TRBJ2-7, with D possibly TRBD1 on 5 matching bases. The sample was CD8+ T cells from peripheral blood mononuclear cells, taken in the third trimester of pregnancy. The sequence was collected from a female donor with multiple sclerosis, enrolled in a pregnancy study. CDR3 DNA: TGTGCCAGCAGCTCCCAGGGATGGCAGTACTTC. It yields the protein CASSSQGWQYF.